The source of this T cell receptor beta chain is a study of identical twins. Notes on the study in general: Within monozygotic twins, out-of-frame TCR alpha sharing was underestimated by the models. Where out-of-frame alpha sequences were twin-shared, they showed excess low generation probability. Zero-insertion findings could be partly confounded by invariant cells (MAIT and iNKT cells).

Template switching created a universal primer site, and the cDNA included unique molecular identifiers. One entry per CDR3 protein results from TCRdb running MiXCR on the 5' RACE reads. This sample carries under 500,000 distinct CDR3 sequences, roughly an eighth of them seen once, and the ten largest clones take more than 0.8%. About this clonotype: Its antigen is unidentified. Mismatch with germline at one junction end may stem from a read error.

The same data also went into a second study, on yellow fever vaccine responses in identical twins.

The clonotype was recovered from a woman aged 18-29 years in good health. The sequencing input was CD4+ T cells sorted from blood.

The CDR3: CSARGLAGGPTGELFF. The DNA for the CDR3 is TGCAGTGCAAGAGGACTAGCGGGGGGGCCGACCGGGGAGCTGTTTTTT. This sequence joins TRBV20-1 and TRBJ2-2, with 15 bases aligning to TRBD2. This CDR3 region has 16 residues. Looked up from germline, CDR1 is DFQATT and CDR2 is SNEGSKA (reference sequence).